These 27 T cell receptor beta chains were sequenced from one sample in a study of Ad26.COV2.S vaccination and SARS-CoV-2 variants. Profiling relied on immunoSEQ multiplex PCR, and the TCRdb table lists in-frame clones only, not all of them. The sample comprises some 350,000 clones, roughly nine tenths of which are singletons, and roughly 3.9% rests with the top ten. The sample in question was peripheral blood, obtained after recovery from COVID-19. The receptors shown here come from a human donor who had recovered from COVID-19.

V usage is TRBV7-9 and J usage is TRBJ1-2, with TRBD1 identical over 10 bases. Germline trimming cut 5 bases from V and 4 bases from J; bases unmatched to any gene: 10. The germline V gene has CDR1 SEHNR and CDR2 FQNEAQ (reference sequence). This CDR3 has 16 amino acids. CDR3 amino acids: CASSNQTGGLGYGYTF. The CDR3 bases are TGTGCCAGCAGCAACCAGACAGGGGGCTTAGGCTATGGCTACACCTTC.

The rearrangement links TRBV7-8 to TRBJ1-2; 10 nucleotides match TRBD1. CDR3 length: 19 amino acids. In germline, CDR1 is SGHVS, CDR2 FQNEAQ. The V gene end was trimmed by 1 base and the J gene end by 0 bases; junction bases not matched to a gene: 11. CDR3 coding DNA: TGTGCCAGCAGCTTAGGGGGTGGGGACAGGGGTTTGGCTAACTATGGCTACACCTTC. Its translation: CASSLGGGDRGLANYGYTF.

The chain has TRBV5-4 and TRBJ1-1, with a tentative D call TRBD1 (5 bases). This CDR3 spans 15 amino acids. Trimming cost V 4 bases and J 4 bases, with 17 bases left between them. Germline loops: CDR1 SGHNT, CDR2 YYREEE (reference sequence). The CDR3 here is CASSPAGGIGTEAFF. In DNA, the CDR3 is TGTGCCAGCAGCCCAGCGGGGGGGATCGGCACTGAAGCTTTCTTT.

V is TRBV6-5 and J is TRBJ1-2; TRBD1 is a possible D gene (6 bases). Germline values: CDR1 MNHEY, CDR2 SVGAGI. The V gene lost 2 bases and the J gene lost 4 bases, with 11 bases spanning the gap. CDR3 size: 14 residues. The CDR3 DNA sequence: TGTGCCAGCAGTTACGGGGGGGGGCTCTATGGCTACACCTTC. Amino acids: CASSYGGGLYGYTF.

The chain employs TRBV7-6 and TRBJ1-5; D remains unclear. The CDR3 length is 21 residues. Trimming removed 1 base at V and 0 bases at J, with 25 bases between. CDR1 and CDR2 (germline): SGHVS, FNYEAQ. The CDR3 spells CASSLGIWRTQRPDSNQPQHF. In DNA, the CDR3 is TGTGCCAGCAGCTTAGGGATATGGAGGACCCAACGGCCAGATAGCAATCAGCCCCAGCATTTT.

V gene TRBV4-3 combines with J gene TRBJ1-2; 9 bases match TRBD1. The CDR3 loop spans 15 amino acids. Trimming at V came to 0 bases and at J to 6 bases, leaving 5 bases not matched to a gene. Germline CDR1 reads LGHNA; CDR2 reads YSLEER. This CDR3 is CASSQDRGQGNGYTF. The CDR3, as DNA: TGCGCCAGCAGCCAAGATAGGGGACAGGGCAATGGCTACACCTTC.

The chain is built from TRBV5-4 and TRBJ2-7; D might be TRBD1 (6 bases). This CDR3 has 12 residues. Per the germline V gene, CDR1 is SGHNT and CDR2 is YYREEE (reference sequence). V gave up 4 bases and J gave up 6 bases, with 11 bases separating them. The CDR3 nucleotides read TGTGCCAGCAGCGCGACGACAGGCGAGCAGTACTTC. Amino acid sequence: CASSATTGEQYF.

The V gene is TRBV6-1, the J gene TRBJ1-2, with a weak D call TRBD1 (5 bases). Germline V gene lookup returns CDR1 MNHNS and CDR2 SASEGT. V lost 0 bases and J 4 bases, leaving 12 bases between the germline ends. The CDR3 runs to 15 residues. The CDR3 bases are TGTGCCAGCAGTGAAGCCTTAACAGGTGGCTATGGCTACACCTTC. Encoded protein: CASSEALTGGYGYTF.

This clone has only one observation. The chain combines TRBV4-1 with TRBJ2-2; TRBD1 aligns across 8 bases. The germline V gene has CDR1 MGHRA and CDR2 YSYEKL. Trimming removed 0 bases from V and 4 bases from J; junction bases left unmatched: 10. The CDR3 loop spans 18 amino acids. The DNA for the CDR3 is TGCGCCAGCAGCCAAGATCAGGGGGCTAGCCTGGTCACCGGGGAGCTGTTTTTT. This sequence encodes CASSQDQGASLVTGELFF.

The V call is TRBV6-5, the J call TRBJ2-1, with 11 positions matching TRBD2. CDR3 length equals 15 residues. The V gene's germline CDR1 is MNHEY and CDR2 SVGAGI. The trim removed 6 bases at V and 10 bases at J, leaving 11 bases unmatched. The CDR3 reads CASSLFSGGAWEQFF. The CDR3 coding sequence is TGTGCCAGCAGCCTCTTTAGCGGGGGGGCTTGGGAGCAGTTCTTC.

The chain is built from TRBV7-8 and TRBJ2-5, with D possibly being TRBD2 (6 bases). CDR1 and CDR2 (germline): SGHVS, FQNEAQ. The CDR3 runs 15 residues. V lost 5 bases and J 5 bases, leaving 18 bases between the germline ends. The CDR3 protein is CASSPSRRGHETQYF. For the CDR3, the DNA is TGTGCCAGCAGCCCCTCCCGGCGGGGTCATGAGACCCAGTACTTC.

The chain links TRBV5-4 to TRBJ1-5, with D unresolved. The CDR3 covers 18 residues. Germline CDR1 SGHNT, CDR2 YYREEE (reference sequence). Trimming stripped 0 bases from V and 5 bases from J, with 21 bases between. The CDR3 DNA follows: TGTGCCAGCAGCTTGGTTAGCAGTCCTCACATTCCTTATCAGCCCCAGCATTTT. Translated, it gives CASSLVSSPHIPYQPQHF. The complete variable domain, with remaining parts taken from reference TRBV5-4 and TRBJ1-5, reads ETGVTQSPTHLIKTRGQQVTLRCSSQSGHNTVSWYQQALGQGPQFIFQYYREEENGRGNFPPRFSGLQFPNYSSELNVNALELDDSALYLCASSLVSSPHIPYQPQHFGDGTRLSIL.

The rearrangement uses TRBV6-5 and TRBJ1-5; 9 bases fit TRBD1. Trimming took 8 bases from V and 4 from J; bases not matched to a gene: 6. Germline V gives CDR1 MNHEY, CDR2 SVGAGI. The CDR3 spans 14 residues. CDR3 loop: CASSDRGINQPQHF. CDR3 sequence (DNA): TGTGCCAGCTCGGACAGGGGCATAAATCAGCCCCAGCATTTT.

CDR3 amino acids: CASSAPSFDADTQYF. CDR3 DNA sequence: TGTGCCAGCAGCGCCCCCTCCTTTGATGCAGATACGCAGTATTTT. The chain uses TRBV9 and TRBJ2-3; no clear D. CDR1 and CDR2 from the germline V gene are SGDLS and YYNGEE. Deletions cut 3 bases from V and 4 bases from J, with 15 bases between. The CDR3 totals 15 residues. Filled out from reference TRBV9 and TRBJ2-3, the complete variable domain reads DSGVTQTPKHLITATGQRVTLRCSPRSGDLSVYWYQQSLDQGLQFLIQYYNGEERAKGNILERFSAQQFPDLHSELNLSSLELGDSALYFCASSAPSFDADTQYFGPGTRLTVL.

The chain's CDR3 is CASSLREIGYYEQYF. Written as DNA, the CDR3 is TGTGCCAGCAGTTTGCGGGAGATAGGGTACTACGAGCAGTACTTC. V gene TRBV28 combines with J gene TRBJ2-7, with TRBD2 identical over 7 bases. V was clipped by 3 bases and J by 3 bases; unmatched bases: 8. The length of the CDR3 is 15 residues. Per the germline V gene, CDR1 is MDHEN and CDR2 is SYDVKM.

This sequence joins TRBV6-5 and TRBJ1-2, with D hard to call. This CDR3 is built from 15 residues. The V end lost 7 bases, the J end lost 1 base, and 16 bases lay between the germline ends. The germline gives CDR1 MNHEY, CDR2 SVGAGI. The DNA for the CDR3 is TGTGCCAGCACGGAGTGGCCCGAGATTAACTATGGCTACACCTTC. This translates into CASTEWPEINYGYTF.

This clone was seen only a few times. This sequence joins TRBV15 and TRBJ2-7, with TRBD1 matching 9 bases. Germline CDR1 and CDR2: LNHNV and YYDKDF (reference sequence). The trim removed 3 bases at V and 2 bases at J, leaving 2 bases unmatched. The CDR3 loop spans 14 amino acids. CDR3 residues: CATSRTGGTYEQYF. CDR3 nucleotide sequence: TGTGCCACCAGCAGGACAGGGGGGACCTACGAGCAGTACTTC. The whole variable domain, filled in from reference TRBV15 and TRBJ2-7, reads DAMVIQNPRYQVTQFGKPVTLSCSQTLNHNVMYWYQQKSSQAPKLLFHYYDKDFNNEADTPDNFQSRRPNTSFCFLDIRSPGLGDTAMYLCATSRTGGTYEQYFGPGTRLTVT.

V and J are TRBV2 and TRBJ1-6; no reliable D call. The germline gives CDR1 SNHLY, CDR2 FYNNEI. Trimming shortened V by 4 bases and J by 9 bases, and 13 bases separated the two germline ends. CDR3 size: 14 residues. The CDR3 reads CASSGGPFFSPLHF. CDR3 coding DNA: TGTGCCAGCAGTGGAGGACCATTTTTTTCACCCCTCCACTTT.

V usage is TRBV10-3 and J usage is TRBJ2-5, with D unresolved. Per the germline V gene, CDR1 is ENHRY and CDR2 is SYGVKD. The CDR3 totals 15 residues. V dropped 0 bases and J dropped 3 bases, with 11 bases sitting between them. The CDR3 spells CAISESSAAEETQYF. DNA for the CDR3: TGTGCCATCAGTGAGTCATCCGCGGCGGAAGAGACCCAGTACTTC.

This clone was seen a single time. The chain links TRBV19 to TRBJ1-4; D uncertain. Germline CDR1 and CDR2: LNHDA and SQIVND (reference sequence). The CDR3 has 13 amino acids. The V gene lost 6 bases and the J gene lost 8 bases, with 13 bases spanning the gap. The CDR3: CASSRDGGEKLFF. CDR3 nucleotides: TGTGCCAGTAGCCGGGATGGTGGAGAAAAACTGTTTTTT.

About this clone: The sample holds other DNA sequences that translate to the same CDR3. This chain connects TRBV12-3 or TRBV12-4 to TRBJ2-7; D is ambiguous. CDR3 length: 13 amino acids. The V and J ends lost 1 base and 0 bases respectively, with 4 bases between them. Written as DNA, the CDR3 is TGTGCCAGCAGTTTAGACTTCTCCTACGAGCAGTACTTC. This gives the protein CASSLDFSYEQYF.

The CDR3 region is CASSLRRLAGTDTQYF. CDR3 in DNA: TGTGCCAGCAGCTTGCGTCGACTAGCGGGCACAGATACGCAGTATTTT. The chain has TRBV5-4 and TRBJ2-3; 9 bases are a match to TRBD2. The CDR3 consists of 16 residues. Losses at the gene ends were 1 base for V and 1 base for J; bases not matched to a gene: 4. CDR1 SGHNT and CDR2 YYREEE come from the germline V gene (reference sequence).

The rearrangement links TRBV7-2 to TRBJ1-2, with TRBD1 as a possible D gene (6 bases). Deletions cut 4 bases from V and 4 bases from J, with 16 bases between. Per the germline V gene, CDR1 is SGHTA and CDR2 is FQGNSA. The CDR3 is 15 residues long. The CDR3 spells CASSYTSGQFYGYTF. As DNA, the CDR3 is TGTGCCAGCAGCTACACCAGCGGACAGTTCTATGGCTACACCTTC.

This clone has just one count. This chain connects TRBV11-2 to TRBJ1-2; D possibly corresponds to TRBD1 (5 bases). Trimming cost V 4 bases and J 6 bases, with 9 bases left between them. Germline V gives CDR1 SGHAT, CDR2 FQNNGV. The CDR3 length is 12 residues. The CDR3: CASSSEGNGYTF. CDR3 bases: TGTGCCAGCAGCTCAGAGGGGAATGGCTACACCTTC.

The V gene is TRBV6-5, the J gene TRBJ1-1, with D maybe TRBD1 (6 bases). The CDR3 has 14 amino acids. The V end was cut by 6 bases, the J end by 1 base, with 12 bases between. Germline CDR1 reads MNHEY; CDR2 reads SVGAGI. CDR3 DNA sequence: TGTGCCAGCAGACGGGGGGCCGAGAACACTGAAGCTTTCTTT. This sequence encodes CASRRGAENTEAFF.

This clone was detected once. The rearrangement uses TRBV5-1 and TRBJ2-7; 9 nucleotides agree with TRBD2. CDR1 and CDR2 (germline): SGHRS, YFSETQ. The V gene end was trimmed by 4 bases and the J gene end by 5 bases; junction bases not matched to a gene: 7. The CDR3 spans 14 residues. In nucleotides, the CDR3 is TGCGCCAGCAGCCGCGGGGGGGCGTCAGACGAGCAGTACTTC. Translation gives CASSRGGASDEQYF.

The chain uses TRBV27 and TRBJ2-1, with D unresolved. Germline V gene lookup returns CDR1 MNHEY and CDR2 SMNVEV (reference sequence). Trimming pared 0 bases from V and 13 bases from J, leaving 10 bases between. The CDR3 runs to 12 residues. The chain's CDR3 is CASSLSGRDQFF. The CDR3 nucleotides are TGTGCCAGCAGTTTATCGGGCAGAGACCAGTTCTTC.